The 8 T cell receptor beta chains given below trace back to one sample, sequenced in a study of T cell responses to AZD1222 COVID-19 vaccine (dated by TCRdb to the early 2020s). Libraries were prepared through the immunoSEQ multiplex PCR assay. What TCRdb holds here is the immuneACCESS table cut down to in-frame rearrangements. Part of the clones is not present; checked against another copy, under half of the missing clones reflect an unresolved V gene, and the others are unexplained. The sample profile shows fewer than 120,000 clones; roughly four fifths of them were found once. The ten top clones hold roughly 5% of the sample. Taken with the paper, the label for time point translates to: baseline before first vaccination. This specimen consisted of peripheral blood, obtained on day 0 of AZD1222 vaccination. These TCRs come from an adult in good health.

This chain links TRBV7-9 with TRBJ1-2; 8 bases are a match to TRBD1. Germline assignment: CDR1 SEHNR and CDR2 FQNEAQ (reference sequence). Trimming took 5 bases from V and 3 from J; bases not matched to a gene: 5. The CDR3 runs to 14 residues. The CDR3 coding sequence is TGTGCCAGCAGCCCGACAGGGGCCGACTATGGCTACACCTTC. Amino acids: CASSPTGADYGYTF.

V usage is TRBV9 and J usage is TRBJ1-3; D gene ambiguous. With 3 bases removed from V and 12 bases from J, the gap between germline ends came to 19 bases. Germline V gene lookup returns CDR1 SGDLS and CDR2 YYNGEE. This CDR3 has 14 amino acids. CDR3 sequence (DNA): TGTGCCAGCAGCGCTGACCCCTCAGGCCGAGGCATATATTTT. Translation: CASSADPSGRGIYF.

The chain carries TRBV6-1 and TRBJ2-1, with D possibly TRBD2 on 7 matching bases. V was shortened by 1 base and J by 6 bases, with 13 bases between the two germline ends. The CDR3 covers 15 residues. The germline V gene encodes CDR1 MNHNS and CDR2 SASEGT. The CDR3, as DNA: TGTGCCAGCAGTGAAGTTCCTCGGGGGGCCAATGAGCAGTTCTTC. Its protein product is CASSEVPRGANEQFF.

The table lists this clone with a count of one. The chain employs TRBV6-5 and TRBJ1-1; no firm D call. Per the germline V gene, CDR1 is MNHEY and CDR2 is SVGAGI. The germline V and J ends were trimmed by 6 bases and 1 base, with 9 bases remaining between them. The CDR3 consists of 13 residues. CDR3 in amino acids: CASSPRGNTEAFF. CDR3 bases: TGTGCCAGCAGCCCGCGGGGGAACACTGAAGCTTTCTTT.

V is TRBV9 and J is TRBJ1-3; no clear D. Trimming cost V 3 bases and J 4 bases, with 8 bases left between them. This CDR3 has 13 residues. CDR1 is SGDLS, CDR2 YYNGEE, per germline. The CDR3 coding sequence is TGTGCCAGCAGCGCTGGGAAGGGAAACACCATATATTTT. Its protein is CASSAGKGNTIYF.

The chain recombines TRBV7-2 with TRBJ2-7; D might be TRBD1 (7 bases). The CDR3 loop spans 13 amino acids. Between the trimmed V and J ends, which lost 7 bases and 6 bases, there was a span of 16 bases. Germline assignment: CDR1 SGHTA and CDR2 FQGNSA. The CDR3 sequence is CASTPLEGAEQYF. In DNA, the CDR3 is TGTGCCAGCACCCCACTGGAGGGGGCCGAGCAGTACTTC.

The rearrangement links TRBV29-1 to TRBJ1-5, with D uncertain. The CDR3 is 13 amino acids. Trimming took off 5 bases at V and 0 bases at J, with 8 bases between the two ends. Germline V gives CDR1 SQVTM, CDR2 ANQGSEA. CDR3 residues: CSVKGNSNQPQHF. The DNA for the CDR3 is TGCAGCGTTAAAGGAAATAGCAATCAGCCCCAGCATTTT. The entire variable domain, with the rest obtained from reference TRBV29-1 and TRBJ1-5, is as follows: SAVISQKPSRDICQRGTSLTIQCQVDSQVTMMFWYRQQPGQSLTLIATANQGSEATYESGFVIDKFPISRPNLTFSTLTVSNMSPEDSSIYLCSVKGNSNQPQHFGDGTRLSIL.

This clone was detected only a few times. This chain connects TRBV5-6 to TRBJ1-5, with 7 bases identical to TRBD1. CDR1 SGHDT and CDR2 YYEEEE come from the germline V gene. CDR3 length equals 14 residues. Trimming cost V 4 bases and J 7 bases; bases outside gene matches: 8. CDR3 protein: CASSQGTVEQPQHF. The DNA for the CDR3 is TGTGCCAGCAGCCAAGGGACAGTAGAGCAGCCCCAGCATTTT.